Following are 29 T cell receptor beta chains from one sample sequenced in a study of spatial heterogeneity in lung cancer (dated by TCRdb to between 2017 and 2020). The meaning of the sample's time point label: sample taken at primary tumor resection. The library relied on 5' RACE. Reads for this sample came from a NextSeq 500. TCRdb applied fastp at Q25 and MiXCR to the public reads, then kept only in-frame beta chains. Duplicate CDR3 protein sequences are folded into a single record with the most common DNA and genes. In all, the sample holds more than 60,000 distinct CDR3 sequences, and 7.5% to 9.5% of those were seen once. Almost 7% of the sample goes to the ten largest clones. Sequenced here: PBMCs, sampled at surgery. The source is a male donor with early-stage non-small cell lung cancer.

This clonotype was recorded a few times. The chain couples TRBV20-1 to TRBJ1-2; D gene uncertain. CDR1 and CDR2 from the germline V gene are DFQATT and SNEGSKA (reference sequence). The CDR3 sequence is 12 residues long. V was clipped by 6 bases and J by 4 bases, with 12 bases between them. Written as DNA, the CDR3 is TGCAGTGCCGTCACTCGGGGCTATGGCTACACCTTC. Its translation is CSAVTRGYGYTF.

This rearrangement joins TRBV2 to TRBJ2-2, with a tentative D call TRBD1 (5 bases). Trimming shortened V by 4 bases and J by 4 bases, and 16 bases separated the two germline ends. Germline V CDR1 and CDR2: SNHLY, FYNNEI. The CDR3 spans 16 residues. This CDR3 reads CASSAVLARGTGELFF. CDR3 sequence (DNA): TGTGCCAGCAGTGCGGTTTTAGCTAGGGGCACCGGGGAGCTGTTTTTT. Based on the CDR3 plus reference TRBV2 and TRBJ2-2, the full variable domain is EPEVTQTPSHQVTQMGQEVILRCVPISNHLYFYWYRQILGQKVEFLVSFYNNEISEKSEIFDDQFSVERPDGSNFTLKIRSTKLEDSAMYFCASSAVLARGTGELFFGEGSRLTVL.

This clonotype was detected a few times. The chain has TRBV20-1 and TRBJ2-3, with 10 bases lining up with TRBD2. Germline trimming cut 5 bases from V and 0 bases from J; bases unmatched to any gene: 5. The CDR3 covers 15 residues. In germline, CDR1 is DFQATT, CDR2 SNEGSKA (reference sequence). Here the CDR3 reads CSAAPTSGSTDTQYF. The CDR3 bases are TGCAGTGCTGCCCCGACTAGCGGGAGCACAGATACGCAGTATTTT.

This clonotype was recorded many times. The chain uses TRBV2 and TRBJ1-1; no definite D call. The CDR3 spans 13 residues. The V gene's germline CDR1 is SNHLY and CDR2 FYNNEI. V was pared by 4 bases and J by 2 bases, with 8 bases between. The CDR3 sequence is CASSGDSNTEAFF. CDR3 bases: TGTGCCAGCAGTGGTGACTCCAACACTGAAGCTTTCTTT.

This clonotype showed up many times. V and J are TRBV2 and TRBJ1-3, with D possibly TRBD1 on 5 matching bases. Trimming took 7 bases from V and 0 from J, leaving 13 bases between them. The CDR3 runs 15 residues. Germline values: CDR1 SNHLY, CDR2 FYNNEI. The CDR3 sequence is CASTRGSNSGNTIYF. The DNA for the CDR3 is TGTGCCAGCACCCGGGGGTCCAACTCTGGAAACACCATATATTTT.

This clonotype has a count of ten or more. The J gene is TRBJ2-1, the V gene TRBV7-2; 7 nucleotides agree with TRBD2. Germline V CDR1 and CDR2: SGHTA, FQGNSA. The CDR3 runs 14 residues. V lost 6 bases, J lost 4 bases, and 6 bases stayed unmatched. CDR3 region: CASSPFGGYNEQFF. The DNA of the CDR3 is TGTGCCAGCAGTCCGTTCGGGGGGTACAATGAGCAGTTCTTC.

The rearrangement joins TRBV5-4 to TRBJ2-7, with TRBD2 matching over 11 bases. After removal of 0 bases from V and 0 bases from J, the junction contained 11 bases not matched to a gene. In germline, CDR1 is SGHNT, CDR2 YYREEE (reference sequence). This CDR3 has 19 amino acids. The CDR3 bases are TGTGCCAGCAGCTTGGCTGGCCTAGCGGGAGGTCAGAGCTCCTACGAGCAGTACTTC. Protein product: CASSLAGLAGGQSSYEQYF.

This clonotype was detected ten times or more. The chain uses TRBV4-1 and TRBJ2-7; D is unclear. Germline CDR1 and CDR2: MGHRA and YSYEKL. This CDR3 spans 14 amino acids. Trimming removed 1 base at V and 0 bases at J, with 7 bases between. CDR3 bases: TGCGCCAGCAGCCAAGTCGGTTTCTCCTACGAGCAGTACTTC. Translated: CASSQVGFSYEQYF.

This clonotype was recorded a few times. The chain carries TRBV4-2 and TRBJ1-1; D is unresolved. Trimming removed 0 bases from V and 2 bases from J, with 4 bases in between. Per the germline V gene, CDR1 is LGHNA and CDR2 is YNFKEQ. The CDR3 is 13 residues long. In nucleotides, the CDR3 is TGTGCCAGCAGCCAAGACACTAACACTGAAGCTTTCTTT. It translates to CASSQDTNTEAFF.

Only a few counts were recorded for this clonotype. The chain joins TRBV10-3 to TRBJ2-3; D is unclear. This CDR3 is built from 17 residues. V was cut by 4 bases and J by 2 bases, with 19 bases left in between. Germline V gene data show CDR1 as ENHRY and CDR2 as SYGVKD. CDR3 in DNA: TGTGCCATCAGTGGTTCGGGCGCCCGTAGTGCCACAGATACGCAGTATTTT. Translating it yields CAISGSGARSATDTQYF.

This clonotype was observed at least ten times. The J gene is TRBJ2-7, the V gene TRBV3-1; D is unresolved. Germline loops: CDR1 LGHDT, CDR2 YNNKEL (reference sequence). Deletions cut 0 bases from V and 2 bases from J, with 11 bases between. This CDR3 contains 15 residues. As DNA, the CDR3 is TGTGCCAGCAGCCAAGATTTGGACGGTACCTACGAGCAGTACTTC. Translated: CASSQDLDGTYEQYF.

This clonotype was detected once. V is TRBV6-5 and J is TRBJ2-7; D is ambiguous. V gave up 7 bases and J gave up 0 bases, with 7 bases separating them. This CDR3 is 12 amino acids long. Germline V gene lookup returns CDR1 MNHEY and CDR2 SVGAGI. CDR3 in DNA: TGTGCCAGCAAAGGCGACTCCTACGAGCAGTACTTC. This sequence encodes CASKGDSYEQYF.

In its sample, this clonotype was seen many times. The rearrangement uses TRBV7-8 and TRBJ1-5, with unresolved D. CDR3 length: 16 residues. The germline V gene has CDR1 SGHVS and CDR2 FQNEAQ. Trimming shortened V by 1 base and J by 3 bases, and 13 bases separated the two germline ends. CDR3 bases: TGTGCCAGCAGCTTAGGGATCACTAAGAACAATCAGCCCCAGCATTTT. Amino acid sequence: CASSLGITKNNQPQHF.

The J gene is TRBJ2-1, the V gene TRBV6-5; 11 nucleotides agree with TRBD1. The length of the CDR3 is 17 residues. Trimming took 5 bases from V and 5 from J; bases not matched to a gene: 11. Germline CDR1 reads MNHEY; CDR2 reads SVGAGI. The CDR3 coding sequence is TGTGCCAGCAGTCGTTCCGGGACAGGGGGTTTACACAATGAGCAGTTCTTC. It specifies CASSRSGTGGLHNEQFF.

The J gene is TRBJ1-1, the V gene TRBV3-1; D not certain. The V gene's germline CDR1 is LGHDT and CDR2 YNNKEL (reference sequence). Trimming removed 6 bases from V and 6 bases from J, with 8 bases in between. The CDR3 runs to 11 residues. This CDR3 is CASSQRAEAFF. In DNA form, the CDR3 reads TGTGCCAGCAGTCAGAGGGCTGAAGCTTTCTTT.

There are many counts of this clonotype. This sequence joins TRBV24-1 and TRBJ2-2, with 7 bases lining up with TRBD2. This CDR3 is built from 14 residues. The V segment lost 2 bases and the J segment 6 bases; nucleotides outside the gene matches: 2. The germline V gene has CDR1 KGHDR and CDR2 SFDVKD. The CDR3 region is CATSDSGLAGELFF. CDR3 DNA: TGTGCCACCAGTGATTCCGGACTAGCCGGGGAGCTGTTTTTT.

The chain couples TRBV4-1 to TRBJ2-7; D is perhaps TRBD2 (5 bases). The V end lost 0 bases, the J end lost 7 bases, and 19 bases lay between the germline ends. The CDR3 extends over 16 amino acids. Germline V gene data show CDR1 as MGHRA and CDR2 as YSYEKL. The CDR3 region is CASSQDYPGSPREQYF. The DNA of the CDR3 is TGCGCCAGCAGCCAAGATTATCCGGGAAGCCCTAGGGAGCAGTACTTC.

This clonotype was seen at least ten times. This chain connects TRBV7-2 to TRBJ2-5; perhaps TRBD2 as D (5 bases). In germline, CDR1 is SGHTA, CDR2 FQGNSA. V was trimmed by 8 bases and J by 4 bases, leaving 8 bases between them. This CDR3 region has 11 residues. Written as DNA, the CDR3 is TGTGCCAGCGGGAGTTCAGAGACCCAGTACTTC. It translates to CASGSSETQYF. The full variable domain, rest sourced from reference TRBV7-2 and TRBJ2-5, is GAGVSQSPSNKVTEKGKDVELRCDPISGHTALYWYRQSLGQGLEFLIYFQGNSAPDKSGLPSDRFSAERTGGSVSTLTIQRTQQEDSAVYLCASGSSETQYFGPGTRLLVL.

Ten or more counts support this clonotype. This chain joins TRBV5-1 and TRBJ2-3, with D perhaps matching TRBD2 (6 bases). CDR1 is SGHRS and CDR2 is YFSETQ in the germline V gene. The CDR3 contains 14 residues. V was pared by 4 bases and J by 2 bases, with 11 bases between. CDR3 region: CASSVADITDTQYF. The CDR3 DNA follows: TGCGCCAGCAGCGTAGCGGATATCACAGATACGCAGTATTTT. The complete variable domain, with remaining parts taken from reference TRBV5-1 and TRBJ2-3, reads KAGVTQTPRYLIKTRGQQVTLSCSPISGHRSVSWYQQTPGQGLQFLFEYFSETQRNKGNFPGRFSGRQFSNSRSEMNVSTLELGDSALYLCASSVADITDTQYFGPGTRLTVL.

Many counts were recorded for this clonotype. The chain uses TRBV11-2 and TRBJ2-1; D gene ambiguous. The CDR3 is 14 amino acids. Per germline, CDR1 SGHAT and CDR2 FQNNGV. The V and J ends lost 2 bases and 6 bases respectively, with 11 bases between them. CDR3 sequence reads: CASSLQVSGNEQFF. The DNA for the CDR3 is TGTGCCAGCAGCTTACAGGTATCCGGCAATGAGCAGTTCTTC.

The chain carries TRBV5-4 and TRBJ2-3, with no clear D. Germline V gene sequence: CDR1 SGHNT, CDR2 YYREEE (reference sequence). CDR3 length equals 14 residues. V lost 4 bases and J 5 bases, leaving 14 bases between the germline ends. CDR3 sequence (DNA): TGTGCCAGCAGCCGTGGGCTTGCCGGAGATACGCAGTATTTT. Residues: CASSRGLAGDTQYF.

This clonotype occurred many times. V and J are TRBV7-9 and TRBJ1-2; possibly TRBD1 for D (5 bases). The CDR3 contains 13 residues. Germline V gene sequence: CDR1 SEHNR, CDR2 FQNEAQ (reference sequence). The V gene lost 2 bases and the J gene lost 7 bases, with 11 bases spanning the gap. CDR3 region: CASSLPQEGGYTF. The CDR3 DNA reads TGTGCCAGCAGCTTACCACAGGAGGGTGGCTACACCTTC.

This clonotype was observed a few times. V is TRBV7-9 and J is TRBJ1-5; 7 nucleotides match TRBD1. CDR1 and CDR2 (germline): SEHNR, FQNEAQ (reference sequence). The CDR3 sequence is 17 residues long. V shed 1 base, J shed 2 bases, and the junction held 8 bases outside the gene matches. The DNA of the CDR3 is TGTGCCAGCAGCTTAGAGGCAGGGGGAGGCCGCAATCAGCCCCAGCATTTT. Translated: CASSLEAGGGRNQPQHF.

As regards this clonotype: This may be a read error, as it is one base from a much larger clone. Likely a read error: the CDR3 ends without its conserved phenylalanine or tryptophan. This rearrangement joins TRBV20-1 to TRBJ2-3; 9 bases are a match to TRBD1. CDR1 is DFQATT and CDR2 is SNEGSKA in the germline V gene (reference sequence). This CDR3 spans 16 amino acids. V lost 5 bases and J lost 5; bases outside the gene matches: 14. The CDR3 sequence is CSAPSLGQGGRDTQYS. CDR3 DNA sequence: TGCAGTGCTCCCTCGTTGGGACAGGGTGGAAGAGATACGCAGTATTCT.

This clonotype was observed at least ten times. This chain joins TRBV7-2 and TRBJ2-5, with TRBD2 identical over 10 bases. CDR1 and CDR2 from the germline V gene are SGHTA and FQGNSA. The CDR3 runs 16 residues. V dropped 2 bases and J dropped 3; count of bases not matched to a gene: 6. The CDR3 DNA reads as TGTGCCAGCAGCTTACAGGGGCTAGCGGGGGAAGAGACCCAGTACTTC. This translates into CASSLQGLAGEETQYF.

This clonotype was seen many times. The chain joins TRBV6-1 to TRBJ2-1, with D uncertain. The CDR3 contains 14 residues. The germline V gene has CDR1 MNHNS and CDR2 SASEGT. Trimming cost V 6 bases and J 11 bases, with 20 bases left between them. The DNA of the CDR3 is TGTGCCAGCAGGGGTAGCCAGGCCCGTCTCCAGCAGTTCTTC. Translation: CASRGSQARLQQFF.

The sample holds many counts of this clonotype. The V and J genes are TRBV5-1 and TRBJ2-1; TRBD2 aligns across 8 bases. The CDR3 consists of 16 residues. Germline V gene lookup returns CDR1 SGHRS and CDR2 YFSETQ. V was pared by 3 bases and J by 0 bases, with 5 bases of the junction left unmatched. CDR3 protein: CASSWGGLGSYNEQFF. CDR3 nucleotide sequence: TGCGCCAGCAGCTGGGGGGGACTAGGCTCCTACAATGAGCAGTTCTTC.

This chain joins TRBV7-9 and TRBJ2-7, with TRBD1 matching over 9 bases. CDR1 is SEHNR and CDR2 is FQNEAQ in the germline V gene (reference sequence). This CDR3 comprises 16 residues. V shed 2 bases and J 4 bases; nucleotides not matched to a gene: 9. The DNA of the CDR3 is TGTGCCAGCAGCTTAAGTCGGGGGACAGGGAGATACGAGCAGTACTTC. It encodes CASSLSRGTGRYEQYF.

J is TRBJ2-3 and V is TRBV7-9; no clear D gene. The CDR3 extends over 13 amino acids. V dropped 1 base and J dropped 7 bases, with 9 bases sitting between them. Looked up from germline, CDR1 is SEHNR and CDR2 is FQNEAQ (reference sequence). CDR3: CASSLGALNTQYF. The CDR3, as DNA: TGTGCCAGCAGCTTAGGAGCCCTGAATACGCAGTATTTT.